This entry lists 31 T cell receptor beta chains sequenced from one sample in a study of T cells in Graves' hyperthyroidism and ophthalmopathy. RNA transcripts gave rise to amplified TCR beta CDR3 regions. First-round RT-PCR of the TCR CDR3 relied on the HTBI primer set. TCRdb called the multiplex PCR reads again in MiXCR, with one record for every CDR3 protein. This table holds over 500,000 distinct CDR3 sequences, around 50% found once. The sample comprised peripheral blood or thyroid tissue (not recorded which). Source of these receptors: an adult woman with Graves' disease, either hyperthyroidism or ophthalmopathy (not recorded which).

The chain uses TRBV19 and TRBJ1-4, with TRBD1 as a possible D gene (6 bases). Germline CDR1 reads LNHDA; CDR2 reads SQIVND (reference sequence). V shed 5 bases and J shed 4 bases, with 14 bases lying between them. The CDR3 length is 15 residues. The CDR3 spells CASSDFRTDNEKLFF. Here the CDR3 DNA reads TGTGCCAGTAGTGACTTCCGGACAGATAATGAAAAACTGTTTTTT.

This clonotype was observed many times. The chain couples TRBV11-2 to TRBJ1-3; no definite D call. V dropped 0 bases and J dropped 4 bases, with 4 bases sitting between them. CDR3 length equals 13 residues. From germline, CDR1 is SGHAT and CDR2 FQNNGV. CDR3 amino acids: CASSLESGNTIYF. CDR3 nucleotide sequence: TGTGCCAGCAGCTTAGAGAGCGGAAACACCATATATTTT. The variable domain in full, completed from reference TRBV11-2 and TRBJ1-3, reads EAGVAQSPRYKIIEKRQSVAFWCNPISGHATLYWYQQILGQGPKLLIQFQNNGVVDDSQLPKDRFSAERLKGVDSTLKIQPAKLEDSAVYLCASSLESGNTIYFGEGSWLTVV.

This clonotype showed up just a few times. The genes are TRBV11-2 and TRBJ1-2; D remains ambiguous. The CDR3 runs to 14 residues. From germline, CDR1 is SGHAT and CDR2 FQNNGV. Between the trimmed V and J ends, which lost 5 bases and 5 bases, there was a span of 15 bases. CDR3 region: CASSSLRQWYGYTF. The CDR3 region has the DNA TGTGCCAGCAGCAGTTTAAGGCAGTGGTATGGCTACACCTTC. The complete variable domain, with remaining parts taken from reference TRBV11-2 and TRBJ1-2, reads EAGVAQSPRYKIIEKRQSVAFWCNPISGHATLYWYQQILGQGPKLLIQFQNNGVVDDSQLPKDRFSAERLKGVDSTLKIQPAKLEDSAVYLCASSSLRQWYGYTFGSGTRLTVV.

This clonotype showed up many times. The junction and the germline gene differ at one end; a read error may be behind it. The genes are TRBV4-3 and TRBJ1-6; D unclear. Germline V gives CDR1 LGHNA, CDR2 YSLEER. The CDR3 length is 14 residues. In DNA form, the CDR3 reads TGCACCAGCAGCCTGCAGGCGCGGGATTCACCCCTCCACTTT. This gives the protein CTSSLQARDSPLHF.

CDR3 nucleotides: TGTGCCAGCCACCGCGGAATCGAGCAGTACTTC. This translates into CASHRGIEQYF. This rearrangement joins TRBV2 to TRBJ2-7; D not certain. The CDR3 has 11 residues. In germline, CDR1 is SNHLY, CDR2 FYNNEI. The germline V and J ends were trimmed by 8 bases and 6 bases, with 11 bases remaining between them.

This clonotype showed up many times. The chain is built from TRBV12-3 or TRBV12-4 and TRBJ1-1; 10 bases are a match to TRBD1. V trimming: 6 bases; J trimming: 7 bases; junction bases outside the gene matches: 11. The CDR3 loop spans 15 amino acids. The CDR3 nucleotides read TGTGCCAGCAGACCCGGGACAGGGGAAGACGGTGAAGCTTTCTTT. Translating it yields CASRPGTGEDGEAFF.

This clonotype was seen repeatedly, ten times or more. This chain joins TRBV6-2 or TRBV6-3 and TRBJ1-1; D unclear. The V gene lost 8 bases and the J gene lost 2 bases, with 12 bases spanning the gap. The length of the CDR3 is 13 residues. CDR1 MNHEY and CDR2 SVGEGT come from the germline V gene. The CDR3 DNA reads as TGTGCCAGCGGGCCCGGGCTAAACACTGAAGCTTTCTTT. Translation gives CASGPGLNTEAFF.

This clonotype was seen at least ten times. The chain joins TRBV20-1 to TRBJ1-1; 10 positions agree with TRBD1. CDR1 and CDR2 from the germline V gene are DFQATT and SNEGSKA (reference sequence). After removal of 4 bases from V and 11 bases from J, the junction contained 7 bases not matched to a gene. The CDR3 loop spans 12 amino acids. This chain's CDR3 is CSATPGQGRAFF. The CDR3 coding sequence is TGCAGTGCTACGCCGGGACAGGGGCGCGCTTTCTTT.

Written as DNA, the CDR3 is TGCAGCGTATCTCCGGGGAGCTCCTACGAGCAGTACTTC. Protein product: CSVSPGSSYEQYF. The chain carries TRBV29-1 and TRBJ2-7, with D tentatively TRBD2 (5 bases). Per the germline V gene, CDR1 is SQVTM and CDR2 is ANQGSEA. V was shortened by 6 bases and J by 0 bases, with 12 bases between the two germline ends. This CDR3 contains 13 residues.

This clonotype has a count of ten or more. V and J are TRBV5-1 and TRBJ2-7; a possible D gene is TRBD1 (6 bases). Trimming removed 4 bases at V and 3 bases at J, with 17 bases between. The CDR3 covers 15 residues. Germline CDR1 reads SGHRS; CDR2 reads YFSETQ. The CDR3 DNA sequence: TGCGCCAGCAGCATCCTTACAGGGACCAACTACGAGCAGTACTTC. This codes for CASSILTGTNYEQYF.

In nucleotides, the CDR3 is TGTGCCAGCAGCTTAGGGGACAGGTCGTACCAGCCCCAGCATTTT. Its translation: CASSLGDRSYQPQHF. The J gene is TRBJ1-5, the V gene TRBV7-9; the match to TRBD1 covers 8 bases. V gave up 1 base and J gave up 7 bases; unmatched junction bases: 6. The CDR3 runs to 15 residues. Germline CDR1 SEHNR, CDR2 FQNEAQ (reference sequence).

The CDR3 nucleotides read TGTGCCAGCAGGCAGGGACTAACTAATGAAAAACTGTTTTTT. It specifies CASRQGLTNEKLFF. The chain is built from TRBV3-1 and TRBJ1-4; perhaps TRBD1 as D (5 bases). The germline CDR1 and CDR2 sequences are LGHDT and YNNKEL (reference sequence). With 6 bases removed from V and 1 base from J, the gap between germline ends came to 9 bases. The CDR3 has 14 amino acids.

The chain uses TRBV11-2 and TRBJ1-6; 9 bases are a match to TRBD1. CDR1 SGHAT and CDR2 FQNNGV come from the germline V gene. Trimming removed 5 bases from V and 9 bases from J; junction bases left unmatched: 5. The CDR3 runs 14 residues. CDR3 residues: CASSPTGGGSPLHF. The CDR3 DNA sequence: TGTGCCAGCAGCCCTACAGGGGGCGGTTCACCCCTCCACTTT.

The chain combines TRBV19 with TRBJ2-7; 13 positions agree with TRBD2. The CDR3 covers 14 residues. Germline trimming cut 3 bases from V and 7 bases from J; bases unmatched to any gene: 3. Germline-derived CDR1 and CDR2 are LNHDA and SQIVND (reference sequence). CDR3 DNA sequence: TGTGCCAGTAGTATGGGACTAGCGGGACTAGAGCAGTACTTC. Translation: CASSMGLAGLEQYF.

The chain combines TRBV28 with TRBJ2-7; a weak D match, TRBD2 (6 bases). The CDR3 is made up of 16 amino acids. V was shortened by 6 bases and J by 0 bases, with 18 bases between the two germline ends. Germline V CDR1 and CDR2: MDHEN, SYDVKM. CDR3 nucleotide sequence: TGTGCCAGCAGCTGGGGTAGAGGTAGCGGCTCCTACGAGCAGTACTTC. This encodes CASSWGRGSGSYEQYF.

This sequence joins TRBV19 and TRBJ2-6, with D unresolved. The germline gives CDR1 LNHDA, CDR2 SQIVND (reference sequence). V was trimmed by 3 bases and J by 0 bases, leaving 6 bases between them. The length of the CDR3 is 15 residues. The CDR3 DNA is TGTGCCAGTAGTATGTTGGACTCTGGGGCCAACGTCCTGACTTTC. Translating gives CASSMLDSGANVLTF.

This clonotype was recorded at least ten times. The rearrangement links TRBV10-3 to TRBJ2-5, with a tentative D call TRBD1 (6 bases). V lost 2 bases to trimming and J lost 4 bases, with 8 bases between them. Germline V gene data show CDR1 as ENHRY and CDR2 as SYGVKD. CDR3 length: 13 amino acids. CDR3 nucleotides: TGTGCCATCAGTGAGCAGGGGAGAGAGACCCAGTACTTC. Amino acids: CAISEQGRETQYF.

This clonotype was seen ten or more times. V gene TRBV6-5 combines with J gene TRBJ2-5; a possible D gene is TRBD1 (6 bases). This CDR3 comprises 14 residues. In germline, CDR1 is MNHEY, CDR2 SVGAGI. Trimming left V 2 bases short and J 1 base short, with 8 bases between. The CDR3 sequence is CASSYRGGQETQYF. The CDR3 DNA follows: TGTGCCAGCAGTTACAGAGGGGGCCAAGAGACCCAGTACTTC.

This clonotype came up many times. This sequence joins TRBV29-1 and TRBJ2-5; 8 bases are a match to TRBD2. The CDR3 has 14 residues. Germline assignment: CDR1 SQVTM and CDR2 ANQGSEA. With 5 bases clipped from V and 5 bases from J, the junction kept 10 bases outside the gene matches. The CDR3 DNA reads as TGCAGCGTTCGAAAGCGGGAGCGGGGTGAGACCCAGTACTTC. Its protein product is CSVRKRERGETQYF.

This clonotype was detected ten times or more. In nucleotides, the CDR3 is TGCAGTGCTAGGGGCGGAGGGGGCAATTTCAGGTTGGCTGAAGCTTTCTTT. Translation: CSARGGGGNFRLAEAFF. The rearrangement uses TRBV20-1 and TRBJ1-1; 7 positions match TRBD1. Trimming cost V 3 bases and J 6 bases; bases outside gene matches: 19. Per the germline V gene, CDR1 is DFQATT and CDR2 is SNEGSKA (reference sequence). This CDR3 comprises 17 residues.

This clonotype was observed many times. This chain joins TRBV30 and TRBJ1-1, with D hard to call. CDR3 length: 12 residues. Germline V gene lookup returns CDR1 GTSNPN and CDR2 SVGIG (reference sequence). V shed 4 bases and J shed 1 base, with 7 bases lying between them. The chain's CDR3 is CAWNDGNTEAFF. The CDR3 DNA is TGTGCCTGGAATGACGGGAACACTGAAGCTTTCTTT. Looking up the rest from reference TRBV30 and TRBJ1-1 gives the full variable domain: SQTIHQWPATLVQPVGSPLSLECTVEGTSNPNLYWYRQAAGRGLQLLFYSVGIGQISSEVPQNLSASRPQDRQFILSSKKLLLSDSGFYLCAWNDGNTEAFFGQGTRLTVV.

This clonotype was recorded at least ten times. The V call is TRBV2, the J call TRBJ1-5; D is unresolved. CDR1 and CDR2 from the germline V gene are SNHLY and FYNNEI. The CDR3 contains 14 residues. V was shortened by 4 bases and J by 7 bases, with 14 bases between the two germline ends. CDR3 coding DNA: TGTGCCAGCAGTGTAGGGTCCGCGGGACAGCCCCAGCATTTT. Translation gives CASSVGSAGQPQHF.

V usage is TRBV6-1 and J usage is TRBJ2-7; D not certain. The CDR3 is 11 amino acids. Deletions cut 9 bases from V and 5 bases from J, with 11 bases between. CDR1 and CDR2 (germline): MNHNS, SASEGT. CDR3 loop: CASKSRHEQYF. CDR3 coding DNA: TGTGCCAGTAAAAGTCGCCACGAGCAGTACTTC.

This clonotype was seen only a few times. This sequence joins TRBV10-3 and TRBJ2-2; D is undetermined. The CDR3 runs to 12 residues. V lost 9 bases to trimming and J lost 3 bases, with 8 bases between them. Germline V gene sequence: CDR1 ENHRY, CDR2 SYGVKD. The CDR3 reads CAIRPYTGELFF. DNA for the CDR3: TGTGCCATAAGACCTTACACCGGGGAGCTGTTTTTT.

V is TRBV12-3 or TRBV12-4 and J is TRBJ2-5; 10 positions match TRBD2. Trimming took 5 bases from V and 4 from J; bases not matched to a gene: 13. There are 17 residues in the CDR3. The CDR3, as DNA: TGTGCCAGCAGTGGGCTAGCGGGAGCATTAAAGCGAGAGACCCAGTACTTC. It specifies CASSGLAGALKRETQYF.

This clonotype was seen a handful of times. The chain links TRBV24-1 to TRBJ2-5; D is ambiguous. The CDR3 is 14 residues long. Germline V lookup: CDR1 KGHDR, CDR2 SFDVKD. V gave up 5 bases and J gave up 2 bases, with 11 bases separating them. DNA of the CDR3: TGTGCCACCAGTGGTGTCCAGGAACAAGAGACCCAGTACTTC. Translation: CATSGVQEQETQYF.

This chain connects TRBV9 to TRBJ2-5; 9 nucleotides line up with TRBD2. V lost 4 bases and J lost 7; bases outside the gene matches: 2. Germline V CDR1 and CDR2: SGDLS, YYNGEE. This CDR3 spans 12 amino acids. CDR3 bases: TGTGCCAGCAGCCAGGGACTAGCGACCCAGTACTTC. Its translation: CASSQGLATQYF.

The chain recombines TRBV30 with TRBJ1-1; D remains unclear. V was shortened by 3 bases and J by 5 bases, with 13 bases between the two germline ends. Germline V gene data show CDR1 as GTSNPN and CDR2 as SVGIG (reference sequence). The CDR3 totals 13 residues. CDR3 protein: CAWRKGMWTEAFF. CDR3 in DNA: TGTGCCTGGAGGAAGGGCATGTGGACTGAAGCTTTCTTT. Variable domain in full (rest from reference TRBV30 and TRBJ1-1): SQTIHQWPATLVQPVGSPLSLECTVEGTSNPNLYWYRQAAGRGLQLLFYSVGIGQISSEVPQNLSASRPQDRQFILSSKKLLLSDSGFYLCAWRKGMWTEAFFGQGTRLTVV.

This chain uses TRBV28 with TRBJ2-5; 7 bases line up with TRBD1. V shed 6 bases, J shed 5 bases, and the junction held 6 bases outside the gene matches. The length of the CDR3 is 13 residues. From germline, CDR1 is MDHEN and CDR2 SYDVKM. CDR3 in amino acids: CASRPDRVETQYF. The DNA of the CDR3 is TGTGCCAGCAGGCCTGACAGGGTTGAGACCCAGTACTTC.

Ten or more counts support this clonotype. This chain links TRBV20-1 with TRBJ2-7, with 8 bases identical to TRBD2. This CDR3 region has 15 residues. The V segment lost 5 bases and the J segment 0 bases; nucleotides outside the gene matches: 9. The V gene's germline CDR1 is DFQATT and CDR2 SNEGSKA (reference sequence). This CDR3 reads CSAPRGSGGSYEQYF. Written as DNA, the CDR3 is TGCAGTGCTCCCCGAGGGAGCGGGGGCTCCTACGAGCAGTACTTC.

This rearrangement joins TRBV5-1 to TRBJ2-5; either TRBD1 or TRBD2 may supply D (5 bases each). V was shortened by 0 bases and J by 7 bases, with 7 bases between the two germline ends. CDR3 size: 12 residues. Germline values: CDR1 SGHRS, CDR2 YFSETQ. DNA of the CDR3: TGCGCCAGCAGCTTGGATGGGGGGACCCAGTACTTC. Translating gives CASSLDGGTQYF.